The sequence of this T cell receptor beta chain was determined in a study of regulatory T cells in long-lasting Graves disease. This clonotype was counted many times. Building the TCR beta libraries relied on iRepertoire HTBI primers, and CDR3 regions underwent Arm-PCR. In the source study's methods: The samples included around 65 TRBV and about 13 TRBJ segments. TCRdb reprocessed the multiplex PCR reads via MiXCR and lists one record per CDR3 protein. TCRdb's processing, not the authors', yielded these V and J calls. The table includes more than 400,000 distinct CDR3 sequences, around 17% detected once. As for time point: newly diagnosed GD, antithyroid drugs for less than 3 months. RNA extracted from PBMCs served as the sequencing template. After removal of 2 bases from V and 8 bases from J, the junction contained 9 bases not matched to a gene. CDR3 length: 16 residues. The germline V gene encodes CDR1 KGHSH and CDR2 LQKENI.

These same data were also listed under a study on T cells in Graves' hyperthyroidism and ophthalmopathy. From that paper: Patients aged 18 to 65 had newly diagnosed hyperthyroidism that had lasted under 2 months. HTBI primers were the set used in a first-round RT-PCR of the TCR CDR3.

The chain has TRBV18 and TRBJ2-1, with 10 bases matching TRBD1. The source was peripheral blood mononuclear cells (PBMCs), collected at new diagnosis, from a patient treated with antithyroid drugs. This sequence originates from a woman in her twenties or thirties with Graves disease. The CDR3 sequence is CASSPSGTGVYDEQFF. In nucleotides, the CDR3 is TGTGCCAGCTCACCATCCGGGACAGGGGTTTATGATGAGCAGTTCTTC.